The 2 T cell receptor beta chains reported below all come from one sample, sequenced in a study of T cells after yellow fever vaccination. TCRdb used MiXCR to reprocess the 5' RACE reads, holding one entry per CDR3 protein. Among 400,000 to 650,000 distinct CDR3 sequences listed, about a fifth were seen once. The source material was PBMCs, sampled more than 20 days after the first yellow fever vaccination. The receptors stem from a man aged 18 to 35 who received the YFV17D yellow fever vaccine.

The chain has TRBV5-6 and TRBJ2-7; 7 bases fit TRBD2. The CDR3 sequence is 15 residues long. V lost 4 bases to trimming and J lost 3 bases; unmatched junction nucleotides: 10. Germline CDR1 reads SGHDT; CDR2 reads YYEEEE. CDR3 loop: CASSTTAGVYYEQYV. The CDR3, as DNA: TGTGCCAGCAGCACGACGGCGGGGGTTTACTACGAGCAGTACGTC.

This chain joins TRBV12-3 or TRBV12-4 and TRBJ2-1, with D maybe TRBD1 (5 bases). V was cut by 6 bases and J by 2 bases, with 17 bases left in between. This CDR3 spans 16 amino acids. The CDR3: CASSSHGQGTYNEQFF. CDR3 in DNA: TGTGCCAGCAGCAGCCATGGGCAGGGAACCTACAATGAGCAGTTCTTC.